Listed below are T cell receptor beta chains from one sample, sequenced in a study of CD8+ T cells in alopecia areata. Some clones are missing from TCRdb's copy, which holds only in-frame ones; the method was immunoSEQ multiplex PCR. The repertoire holds some 170,000 clones, with about 70% as singletons. Sequenced material: CD8+ T cells sorted from blood, taken at week 0. These receptors were taken from a human donor with alopecia areata. CDR3s include the opening cysteine and the closing phenylalanine or tryptophan. The order of the fields is D gene, J gene, V gene, clone size, CDR3 protein, CDR3 DNA. The D gene is left open where the match is weak. Not every row has a clone size; where given, it reads once, few, many or a size class.

NA	TRBJ1-2	TRBV29-1	NA	CSVFRPGPNGYTF	TGCAGCGTTTTTAGGCCAGGACCCAATGGCTACACCTTC
NA	TRBJ1-4	TRBV5-4	NA	CASSLGQLDEKLFF	TGTGCCAGCAGCTTGGGACAGTTGGATGAAAAACTGTTTTTT
TRBD1	TRBJ2-1	TRBV9	NA	CASTRTGPYNEQFF	TGTGCCAGCACCCGGACAGGGCCCTACAATGAGCAGTTCTTC
TRBD1	TRBJ1-6	TRBV19	NA	CASSSTGGASSPLHF	TGTGCCAGTAGTAGTACAGGGGGTGCTAGTTCACCCCTCCACTTT
NA	TRBJ1-2	TRBV10-3	NA	CAISTGNYGYTF	TGTGCCATCAGCACAGGCAACTATGGCTACACCTTC
TRBD1	TRBJ1-5	TRBV27	NA	CASRPGQGPSQPQHF	TGTGCCAGCAGACCGGGACAGGGGCCATCTCAGCCCCAGCATTTT
NA	TRBJ2-3	TRBV5-6	NA	CASSGGLRTQYF	TGTGCCAGCAGCGGAGGACTCCGTACGCAGTATTTT
TRBD2	TRBJ2-5	TRBV29-1	NA	CSVGRGDQQETQYF	TGCAGCGTTGGGCGGGGGGACCAACAAGAGACCCAGTACTTC
TRBD1	TRBJ2-2	TRBV7-9	few	CASHGDRGHTGELFF	TGTGCCAGCCATGGGGACAGGGGGCACACCGGGGAGCTGTTTTTT
TRBD1	TRBJ1-2	TRBV4-1	NA	CASNSGTGLLYGYTF	TGCGCCAGTAATAGCGGGACAGGACTCCTCTATGGCTACACCTTC
TRBD1	TRBJ2-2	TRBV11-2	NA	CASTNRGDTGELFF	TGTGCCAGTACCAACAGGGGGGACACCGGGGAGCTGTTTTTT
TRBD1	TRBJ1-6	TRBV2	NA	CASRPRGNSPLHF	TGTGCCAGCCGGCCCAGGGGGAATTCACCCCTCCACTTT
NA	TRBJ2-7	TRBV5-6	NA	CASSPVGDSLYEQYF	TGTGCCAGCAGCCCTGTGGGGGACTCACTCTACGAGCAGTACTTC
NA	TRBJ2-1	TRBV15	NA	CATIEDNEQFF	TGTGCCACCATTGAAGACAATGAGCAGTTCTTC
NA	TRBJ2-5	TRBV2	NA	CASSEVGTQYF	TGTGCCAGCAGTGAGGTGGGGACCCAGTACTTC
NA	TRBJ2-1	TRBV27	NA	CASSLSRGEQFF	TGTGCCAGCAGTTTAAGTAGGGGTGAGCAGTTCTTC
TRBD2	TRBJ2-3	TRBV6-4	NA	CASSGASGADTQYF	TGTGCCAGCAGTGGGGCTAGCGGGGCAGATACGCAGTATTTT
NA	TRBJ2-5	TRBV5-1	NA	CASSFYGGNQETQYF	TGCGCCAGCAGCTTTTATGGCGGAAACCAAGAGACCCAGTACTTC
NA	TRBJ1-6	TRBV30	NA	CAWSNPGNSPLHF	TGTGCCTGGAGCAACCCAGGGAATTCACCCCTCCACTTT
NA	TRBJ1-2	TRBV30	NA	CAWSVNEAYYGYTF	TGTGCCTGGAGTGTAAACGAGGCGTACTATGGCTACACCTTC
TRBD2	TRBJ2-1	TRBV5-6	NA	CASSFGAGPYNEQFF	TGTGCCAGCAGCTTTGGAGCGGGGCCTTACAATGAGCAGTTCTTC
NA	TRBJ2-7	TRBV2	NA	CATSDVVSNYEQYF	TGTGCCACCTCTGACGTGGTCTCCAACTACGAGCAGTACTTC
NA	TRBJ2-2	TRBV7-9	NA	CASSLEAANTGELFF	TGTGCCAGCAGCTTAGAAGCAGCGAACACCGGGGAGCTGTTTTTT
NA	TRBJ1-6	TRBV5-4	NA	CASSLREELHF	TGTGCCAGCAGCTTACGCGAAGAGCTCCACTTT
NA	TRBJ2-1	TRBV5-8	NA	CASSPRGVGYNEQFF	TGTGCCAGCAGCCCGCGTGGGGTAGGGTACAATGAGCAGTTCTTC
NA	TRBJ1-1	TRBV5-1	few	CASSLDGLSGTEAFF	TGCGCCAGCAGCTTGGACGGATTGAGTGGCACTGAAGCTTTCTTT
NA	TRBJ2-2	TRBV29-1	NA	CSVEEAATNTGELFF	TGCAGCGTTGAAGAGGCCGCAACGAACACCGGGGAGCTGTTTTTT
NA	TRBJ2-1	TRBV27	NA	CASSFLGGSYNEQFF	TGTGCCAGCAGTTTTTTGGGGGGAAGCTACAATGAGCAGTTCTTC
NA	TRBJ1-1	TRBV7-8	NA	CASSPDYIPLF	TGTGCCAGCAGCCCTGACTATATACCGCTCTTT
TRBD1	TRBJ2-1	TRBV4-2	NA	CASSPFGTGGLSSYNEQFF	TGTGCCAGCAGCCCTTTTGGGACAGGGGGCCTGAGCTCCTACAATGAGCAGTTCTTC
TRBD2	TRBJ2-5	TRBV29-1	few	CSASGTSTKTQYF	TGCAGCGCGTCCGGGACTAGTACAAAGACCCAGTACTTC
NA	TRBJ1-4	TRBV7-9	few	CASSHRDFENEKLFF	TGTGCCAGCAGCCACAGGGACTTCGAGAATGAAAAACTGTTTTTT
NA	TRBJ2-1	TRBV9	NA	CASSGTSYEQFF	TGTGCCAGCAGCGGAACTAGCTATGAGCAGTTCTTC
NA	TRBJ2-7	TRBV13	NA	CASSSSSYEQYF	TGTGCCAGCAGCTCGAGCTCCTACGAGCAGTACTTC
NA	TRBJ2-3	TRBV7-6	few	CASSPLGDTQYF	TGTGCCAGCAGCCCATTGGGAGATACGCAGTATTTT
NA	TRBJ2-5	TRBV14	few	CASSQRARVETQYF	TGTGCCAGCAGCCAAAGGGCGAGAGTGGAGACCCAGTACTTC
TRBD1	TRBJ1-2	TRBV5-1	NA	CASSGRQGREGYTF	TGCGCCAGCAGTGGAAGACAGGGGAGGGAAGGCTACACCTTC
NA	TRBJ1-4	TRBV7-9	NA	CASAGPDLGNEKLFF	TGTGCCAGCGCCGGACCCGACCTGGGGAATGAAAAACTGTTTTTT
NA	TRBJ2-4	TRBV12-5	NA	CASGFPIQYF	TGTGCTAGTGGTTTTCCCATTCAGTACTTC
NA	TRBJ1-1	TRBV6-1	NA	CASSRTANTEAFF	TGTGCCAGCAGTCGGACAGCCAACACTGAAGCTTTCTTT
NA	TRBJ2-7	TRBV6-1	NA	CASSEELGPYEQYF	TGTGCCAGCAGTGAAGAGTTAGGACCATACGAGCAGTACTTC
NA	TRBJ2-3	TRBV7-9	NA	CASSYTGDTQYF	TGTGCCAGCAGCTACACGGGGGATACGCAGTATTTT
NA	TRBJ2-7	TRBV4-1	NA	CASSLGGGPYEQYF	TGCGCCAGCAGCCTCGGGGGAGGCCCCTACGAGCAGTACTTC
NA	TRBJ2-6	TRBV2	few	CASSAGISGANVLTF	TGTGCCAGCAGTGCAGGGATCTCTGGGGCCAACGTCCTGACTTTC
NA	TRBJ2-5	TRBV29-1	NA	CSVEDGRGYQETQYF	TGCAGCGTTGAAGATGGACGGGGCTACCAAGAGACCCAGTACTTC
NA	TRBJ2-1	TRBV7-9	NA	CASSLAAPEQFF	TGTGCCAGCAGCTTAGCCGCTCCCGAGCAGTTCTTC
TRBD2	TRBJ2-1	TRBV7-7	NA	CASSLTSGPYNEQFF	TGTGCTAGCAGCTTGACTAGCGGGCCTTACAATGAGCAGTTCTTC
NA	TRBJ2-5	TRBV15	NA	CATSREVALQETQYF	TGTGCCACCAGCAGAGAGGTAGCCCTCCAAGAGACCCAGTACTTC
NA	TRBJ2-4	TRBV7-3	NA	CASSLGGSFGDIQYF	TGTGCCAGCAGCTTAGGGGGCAGCTTTGGCGACATTCAGTACTTC
TRBD2	TRBJ2-1	TRBV27	NA	CASSLSQRGGRIMNEQFF	TGTGCCAGCAGTTTATCCCAGCGGGGGGGCCGCATAATGAATGAGCAGTTCTTC
NA	TRBJ1-4	TRBV7-9	few	CASSLIREKLFF	TGTGCCAGCAGCTTAATCAGGGAAAAACTGTTTTTT
NA	TRBJ1-2	TRBV30	NA	CAWSGDFYGYTF	TGTGCCTGGAGTGGGGACTTCTATGGCTACACCTTC
NA	TRBJ1-2	TRBV9	NA	CASSAEGRVTYGYTF	TGTGCCAGCAGCGCCGAGGGCAGGGTAACCTATGGCTACACCTTC
NA	TRBJ2-1	TRBV30	few	CAWSIKYNEQFF	TGTGCCTGGAGTATTAAGTACAATGAGCAGTTCTTC
NA	TRBJ1-2	TRBV2	NA	CASSDNPGYTF	TGTGCCAGCAGTGACAACCCTGGCTACACCTTC
TRBD1	TRBJ2-1	TRBV11-2	NA	CASSYGQGAVEQFF	TGTGCCAGCAGCTATGGACAGGGGGCAGTTGAGCAGTTCTTC
NA	TRBJ2-1	TRBV29-1	few	CSAITDNEQFF	TGCAGCGCCATCACAGACAATGAGCAGTTCTTC
NA	TRBJ2-6	TRBV29-1	once	CSVEDTIKAPGANVLTF	TGCAGCGTTGAAGACACGATTAAGGCCCCTGGGGCCAACGTCCTGACTTTC
TRBD2	TRBJ2-1	TRBV7-9	few	CASSTTSGVSSYNEQFF	TGTGCCAGCAGCACCACTAGCGGGGTAAGCTCCTACAATGAGCAGTTCTTC